This passage covers 9 T cell receptor beta chains from one sample sequenced in a study of T cell responses to AZD1222 COVID-19 vaccine. This table comes from immunoSEQ multiplex PCR, and its TCRdb copy is limited to in-frame clones, with some not included. The data contain roughly 190,000 clones, just over 90% of them seen just once; the ten biggest clones take up approximately 3.9%. Specimen: peripheral blood, collected on day 0 of AZD1222 vaccination. Receptors were obtained from an adult in good health.

V is TRBV14 and J is TRBJ1-2; no reliable D call. The CDR3 is 15 residues long. Germline-derived CDR1 and CDR2 are SGHDN and FVKESK. Between the trimmed V and J ends, which lost 1 base and 4 bases, there was a span of 13 bases. CDR3 amino acids: CASSQAPRGLYGYTF. CDR3 DNA sequence: TGTGCCAGCAGCCAAGCTCCGCGAGGGCTCTATGGCTACACCTTC.

V and J are TRBV6-1 and TRBJ2-7, with a weak D call TRBD2 (6 bases). Germline loops: CDR1 MNHNS, CDR2 SASEGT. The CDR3 loop spans 14 amino acids. The V end lost 2 bases, the J end lost 3 bases, and 11 bases lay between the germline ends. The CDR3 loop reads CASSETPGVYEQYF. CDR3 in DNA: TGTGCCAGCAGTGAAACCCCGGGAGTCTACGAGCAGTACTTC.

The chain joins TRBV7-9 to TRBJ1-4, with D possibly TRBD1 on 6 matching bases. Germline V CDR1 and CDR2: SEHNR, FQNEAQ (reference sequence). The CDR3 loop spans 17 amino acids. Trimming left V 5 bases short and J 0 bases short, with 16 bases between. The CDR3 bases are TGTGCCAGCAGCGACCTGGGACACCATGCAACTAATGAAAAACTGTTTTTT. Translating gives CASSDLGHHATNEKLFF.

V gene TRBV28 combines with J gene TRBJ1-1; D ambiguous. Germline V CDR1 and CDR2: MDHEN, SYDVKM. The CDR3 has 12 amino acids. V gave up 11 bases and J gave up 11 bases, with 21 bases separating them. CDR3 nucleotides: TGTGCCTCGACCTTAACGCAAGGCAGGGCTTTCTTT. Translation gives CASTLTQGRAFF.

The chain links TRBV11-2 to TRBJ2-2; D possibly matches TRBD1 or TRBD2 (5 bases each). The V end lost 8 bases, the J end lost 2 bases, and 12 bases lay between the germline ends. The V gene's germline CDR1 is SGHAT and CDR2 FQNNGV. There are 14 residues in the CDR3. The CDR3: CASAPRGNTGELFF. DNA for the CDR3: TGTGCCAGCGCTCCACGGGGCAACACCGGGGAGCTGTTTTTT.

This chain uses TRBV19 with TRBJ2-2; TRBD2 matches at 8 bases. The CDR3 runs to 20 residues. CDR1 is LNHDA, CDR2 SQIVND, per germline (reference sequence). V shed 4 bases, J shed 4 bases, and the junction held 20 bases outside the gene matches. The CDR3 DNA sequence: TGTGCCAGTAGTAGGGTGATCGGGGGTCTAGCGGGTCGAGGCACCGGGGAGCTGTTTTTT. It specifies CASSRVIGGLAGRGTGELFF.

The gene calls are TRBV7-2 and TRBJ2-7, with D unresolved. Germline loops: CDR1 SGHTA, CDR2 FQGNSA. The CDR3 extends over 15 amino acids. The V gene lost 1 base and the J gene lost 6 bases, with 16 bases spanning the gap. The CDR3 nucleotides read TGTGCCAGCAGCTTAGTGGATTACCGATCCACCGAGCAGTACTTC. It yields the protein CASSLVDYRSTEQYF.

The sample holds a few counts of this clone. The genes are TRBV7-2 and TRBJ1-4; D is uncertain. The V gene lost 1 base and the J gene lost 3 bases, with 6 bases spanning the gap. Germline V CDR1 and CDR2: SGHTA, FQGNSA. CDR3 size: 14 residues. DNA of the CDR3: TGTGCCAGCAGCTTAGGGCAGGCTAATGAAAAACTGTTTTTT. It translates to CASSLGQANEKLFF. Filled out from reference TRBV7-2 and TRBJ1-4, the complete variable domain reads GAGVSQSPSNKVTEKGKDVELRCDPISGHTALYWYRQSLGQGLEFLIYFQGNSAPDKSGLPSDRFSAERTGGSVSTLTIQRTQQEDSAVYLCASSLGQANEKLFFGSGTQLSVL.

The J gene is TRBJ1-5, the V gene TRBV7-9; a possible D gene is TRBD1 (6 bases). V lost 2 bases and J lost 7, with 12 bases in between. The CDR3 runs 14 residues. Looked up from germline, CDR1 is SEHNR and CDR2 is FQNEAQ (reference sequence). The CDR3 reads CASSLRGDGQPQHF. CDR3 in DNA: TGTGCCAGCAGCTTAAGGGGGGATGGGCAGCCCCAGCATTTT.